Following are 25 T cell receptor beta chains from one sample sequenced in a study of shared clonotypes between healthy human individuals. Here immunoSEQ multiplex PCR was the method, and the copy in TCRdb shows in-frame clones only, minus some. Seen here are under 2,500,000 clones, approximately 96% observed once, and the top ten hold less than 0.15%. The sequenced sample consisted of naive CD4+ T cells sorted from blood. Specified subset: CD45RA+ positively selected. The receptors come from a man between 18 and 29 years old in good health.

The chain carries TRBV2 and TRBJ2-7; 7 bases agree with TRBD1. The V gene's germline CDR1 is SNHLY and CDR2 FYNNEI. Trimming took 4 bases from V and 4 from J; bases not matched to a gene: 7. The CDR3 is 14 residues long. CDR3 amino acids: CASSGDRVSYEQYF. CDR3 nucleotides: TGTGCCAGCAGTGGAGACAGGGTTTCTTACGAGCAGTACTTC.

V usage is TRBV6-5 and J usage is TRBJ2-5; perhaps TRBD1 as D (5 bases). The CDR3 runs 13 residues. Trimming removed 8 bases from V and 1 base from J, with 11 bases in between. CDR1 is MNHEY and CDR2 is SVGAGI in the germline V gene. CDR3 protein: CASSRQIQETQYF. The CDR3 coding sequence is TGTGCCAGCTCCAGACAGATCCAAGAGACCCAGTACTTC.

The rearrangement links TRBV9 to TRBJ1-2; TRBD1 is a possible D gene (6 bases). Germline assignment: CDR1 SGDLS and CDR2 YYNGEE. Trimming removed 0 bases at V and 8 bases at J, with 17 bases between. The CDR3 totals 15 residues. The CDR3, as DNA: TGTGCCAGCAGCGTAGCCCCTGTCACAGGGAACGGCTACACCTTC. It codes for CASSVAPVTGNGYTF.

The chain links TRBV6-6 to TRBJ1-2; possible D gene TRBD1, 5 bases. Germline CDR1 and CDR2: MNHNY and SVGAGI (reference sequence). V dropped 8 bases and J dropped 8 bases, with 12 bases sitting between them. The CDR3 is made up of 11 amino acids. The CDR3 DNA sequence: TGTGCCAGCCTCCTGGGGGGGGGCTACACCTTC. This sequence encodes CASLLGGGYTF.

The CDR3 here is CATTGLERGDEQYF. CDR3 nucleotides: TGCGCCACTACGGGACTAGAAAGGGGGGACGAGCAGTACTTC. The rearrangement uses TRBV10-2 and TRBJ2-7, with 8 bases aligning to TRBD2. The V gene's germline CDR1 is WSHSY and CDR2 SAAADI. Germline trimming cut 10 bases from V and 5 bases from J; bases unmatched to any gene: 13. This CDR3 region has 14 residues.

This chain connects TRBV10-3 to TRBJ2-3; 7 bases map to TRBD1. CDR1 and CDR2 from the germline V gene are ENHRY and SYGVKD. This CDR3 region has 13 residues. V lost 5 bases to trimming and J lost 11 bases; unmatched junction nucleotides: 10. The DNA of the CDR3 is TGTGCCATCAGTCCGACAGGCTCAGGGGGGCAGTATTTT. It specifies CAISPTGSGGQYF.

CDR3: CASSLVAQYEQYF. CDR3 in DNA: TGTGCCAGCAGCTTGGTAGCCCAGTACGAGCAGTACTTC. The chain recombines TRBV7-2 with TRBJ2-7; the D is unclear. This CDR3 contains 13 residues. V dropped 3 bases and J dropped 4 bases, with 10 bases sitting between them. Germline V CDR1 and CDR2: SGHTA, FQGNSA.

This chain uses TRBV7-2 with TRBJ1-2; 8 bases are a match to TRBD1. The CDR3 is 16 amino acids. The germline gives CDR1 SGHTA, CDR2 FQGNSA. V was clipped by 1 base and J by 2 bases; unmatched bases: 6. CDR3 sequence (DNA): TGTGCCAGCAGCTTAGTAGGGACAGGTACAAACTATGGCTACACCTTC. Residues: CASSLVGTGTNYGYTF.

The chain carries TRBV13 and TRBJ2-7, with D possibly being TRBD1 or TRBD2 (5 bases each). V gave up 5 bases and J gave up 2 bases, with 16 bases separating them. Per the germline V gene, CDR1 is PRHDT and CDR2 is FYEKMQ (reference sequence). CDR3 size: 15 residues. CDR3 region: CASSKGGRQPYEQYF. The CDR3 nucleotides are TGTGCCAGCAGCAAAGGAGGTCGACAGCCCTACGAGCAGTACTTC.

Concerning this clone itself: Other nucleotide sequences in the sample specify the same CDR3. DNA for the CDR3: TGTGCCAGCAGCTTCGACAGGGGCTCCTACAATGAGCAGTTCTTC. Encoded protein: CASSFDRGSYNEQFF. V gene TRBV7-3 combines with J gene TRBJ2-1, with 8 bases identical to TRBD1. CDR1 is SGHTA, CDR2 FQGTGA, per germline. The V gene end was trimmed by 3 bases and the J gene end by 0 bases; junction bases not matched to a gene: 1. The CDR3 runs to 15 residues.

This clone came up once. The chain combines TRBV5-7 with TRBJ1-1, with 7 bases aligning to TRBD1. TRBV5-7 qualifies as an ORF whose function is uncertain. Trimming took 4 bases from V and 1 from J; bases not matched to a gene: 10. The CDR3 runs to 16 residues. CDR3 nucleotides: TGTGCCAGCAGCACCAGACAGGGTGGAAAGAACACTGAAGCTTTCTTT. It is translated as CASSTRQGGKNTEAFF.

The gene calls are TRBV10-3 and TRBJ2-7, with 7 nucleotides matching TRBD1. Trimming cost V 8 bases and J 1 base; bases outside gene matches: 5. Germline loops: CDR1 ENHRY, CDR2 SYGVKD. The length of the CDR3 is 13 residues. This chain's CDR3 is CAIGPGGSYEQYF. In DNA form, the CDR3 reads TGTGCCATCGGGCCAGGGGGTTCCTACGAGCAGTACTTC.

The rearrangement uses TRBV18 and TRBJ2-3; TRBD2 matches at 7 bases. With V trimmed by 3 bases and J by 1 base, 10 bases remained unmatched. This CDR3 has 17 amino acids. The germline V gene has CDR1 KGHSH and CDR2 LQKENI. CDR3 loop: CASSPPPSGTGTDTQYF. The DNA of the CDR3 is TGTGCCAGCTCACCCCCCCCCAGCGGGACGGGCACAGATACGCAGTATTTT.

In nucleotides, the CDR3 is TGTGCCAGGTCCTCCGACGGGACTAGCGGCACCAATGAGCAGTTCTTC. Translation: CARSSDGTSGTNEQFF. The chain is built from TRBV5-4 and TRBJ2-1, with 11 bases fitting TRBD2. The CDR3 is made up of 16 amino acids. V trimming: 8 bases; J trimming: 6 bases; junction bases outside the gene matches: 13. Germline V gene lookup returns CDR1 SGHNT and CDR2 YYREEE (reference sequence).

The chain has TRBV6-1 and TRBJ1-4; TRBD1 aligns across 10 bases. CDR1 is MNHNS and CDR2 is SASEGT in the germline V gene. V was clipped by 2 bases and J by 0 bases; unmatched bases: 6. The CDR3 spans 18 residues. The DNA for the CDR3 is TGTGCCAGCAGTGAACCGGGACAGGGGCATGCAACTAATGAAAAACTGTTTTTT. It yields the protein CASSEPGQGHATNEKLFF.

This clone was counted a single time. The V call is TRBV5-1, the J call TRBJ2-2, with a weak D call TRBD1 (6 bases). This CDR3 has 15 residues. Looked up from germline, CDR1 is SGHRS and CDR2 is YFSETQ. The V end was cut by 4 bases, the J end by 3 bases, with 13 bases between. CDR3 nucleotide sequence: TGCGCCAGCAGCACTGTACAGGGTTACACCGGGGAGCTGTTTTTT. It specifies CASSTVQGYTGELFF.

J is TRBJ2-2 and V is TRBV6-1, with D uncertain. Germline values: CDR1 MNHNS, CDR2 SASEGT. This CDR3 comprises 13 residues. Trimming pared 5 bases from V and 6 bases from J, leaving 10 bases between. The CDR3 loop is CASSRKGAGELFF. CDR3 bases: TGTGCCAGCAGTAGAAAAGGCGCCGGGGAGCTGTTTTTT.

Of note for this clone: In the same sample, other DNA sequences code for this CDR3. The CDR3 reads CAWSGGQGSYNEQFF. The DNA of the CDR3 is TGTGCCTGGAGCGGAGGACAGGGGTCCTACAATGAGCAGTTCTTC. V gene TRBV30 combines with J gene TRBJ2-1, with TRBD1 matching over 9 bases. The germline CDR1 and CDR2 sequences are GTSNPN and SVGIG (reference sequence). The CDR3 spans 15 residues. With V trimmed by 3 bases and J by 1 base, 4 bases remained unmatched.

In its sample, this clone was seen once. The gene calls are TRBV11-2 and TRBJ1-1; D unclear. This CDR3 is built from 11 residues. V gave up 2 bases and J gave up 6 bases, with 4 bases separating them. CDR1 SGHAT and CDR2 FQNNGV come from the germline V gene. The CDR3 DNA follows: TGTGCCAGCAGCTTAACAGCTGAAGCTTTCTTT. Translation: CASSLTAEAFF.

The rearrangement joins TRBV7-9 to TRBJ1-4, with 9 bases matching TRBD1. V lost 6 bases to trimming and J lost 1 base; unmatched junction nucleotides: 3. Germline CDR1 and CDR2: SEHNR and FQNEAQ (reference sequence). The CDR3 is 15 amino acids. CDR3 residues: CASRTTGGTNEKLFF. CDR3 sequence (DNA): TGTGCCAGCAGAACGACAGGGGGAACTAATGAAAAACTGTTTTTT.

The chain joins TRBV18 to TRBJ1-1; 9 nucleotides agree with TRBD1. From germline, CDR1 is KGHSH and CDR2 LQKENI. The CDR3 has 13 residues. The V gene end was trimmed by 6 bases and the J gene end by 6 bases; junction bases not matched to a gene: 5. Here the CDR3 reads CASSQGQGAEAFF. CDR3 nucleotides: TGTGCCAGCTCGCAGGGACAGGGCGCTGAAGCTTTCTTT.

The chain joins TRBV5-1 to TRBJ1-1; a possible D gene is TRBD1 (6 bases). Germline lookup yields CDR1 SGHRS and CDR2 YFSETQ. CDR3 size: 14 residues. V was clipped by 4 bases and J by 8 bases, with 18 bases between them. The CDR3 sequence: CASSRTGAQEEAFF. The DNA of the CDR3 is TGCGCCAGCAGCCGGACGGGGGCGCAGGAAGAAGCTTTCTTT.

This chain links TRBV4-3 with TRBJ2-1, with 12 bases aligning to TRBD2. V was pared by 0 bases and J by 15 bases, with 9 bases of the junction left unmatched. This CDR3 contains 15 residues. Germline values: CDR1 LGHNA, CDR2 YSLEER. The CDR3 region is CASSQDRTSGDVPFF. The CDR3 DNA reads TGCGCCAGCAGCCAAGATCGGACTAGCGGGGATGTCCCGTTCTTC.

V usage is TRBV28 and J usage is TRBJ1-5; 9 nucleotides agree with TRBD1. The germline V gene encodes CDR1 MDHEN and CDR2 SYDVKM. The CDR3 runs 14 residues. With 2 bases clipped from V and 9 bases from J, the junction kept 5 bases outside the gene matches. This CDR3 is CASSLTGGLGPQHF. The CDR3 nucleotides are TGTGCCAGCAGTTTAACAGGGGGCCTAGGGCCCCAGCATTTT. The whole variable domain, remainder taken from reference TRBV28 and TRBJ1-5, is DVKVTQSSRYLVKRTGEKVFLECVQDMDHENMFWYRQDPGLGLRLIYFSYDVKMKEKGDIPEGYSVSREKKERFSLILESASTNQTSMYLCASSLTGGLGPQHFGDGTRLSIL.

The V gene is TRBV28, the J gene TRBJ2-7; D possibly matches TRBD1 or TRBD2 (5 bases each). This CDR3 contains 15 residues. CDR1 and CDR2 from the germline V gene are MDHEN and SYDVKM. The V end lost 2 bases, the J end lost 0 bases, and 11 bases lay between the germline ends. The CDR3 nucleotides are TGTGCCAGCAGTTTACTCGGGACGGACTCCTACGAGCAGTACTTC. Its protein product is CASSLLGTDSYEQYF.